The following is a T cell receptor beta chain sequence with its context. Its target antigen remains unknown. No quality values exist for individual bases; no much larger clone is one base distant. Including cysteine and phenylalanine, the CDR3 has 17 amino acids. Only the CDR3 region is kept as DNA, spanning 51 bases read in frame from base 1. Sequences SGHVS (CDR1) and FQNEAQ (CDR2) are obtained from the germline V gene. Ends trimmed: V by 2 bases, J by 1 base; bases unmatched to a gene: 7. The sample is drawn from a study of T cells in Graves' hyperthyroidism and ophthalmopathy (dated by TCRdb to between 2017 and 2020). As for the study more broadly: Peripheral blood samples were taken at initial diagnosis, before any treatment was given. According to the paper, TCR Vbeta CDR3 sequencing was carried out on over 130 peripheral blood samples, which came from fewer than 50 ophthalmopathy, some 73 hyperthyroidism and some 17 progressor patients. To identify distinguishing TCR V-J signatures, a discovery cohort of around 100 patients was used, comprising 40 to 45 with Graves' ophthalmopathy and 55 to 65 with stable Graves' hyperthyroidism. Prospective prediction of ophthalmopathy was tested in an independent validation cohort of 18 to 20 hyperthyroidism patients and some 17 patients who later progressed to ophthalmopathy. After sampling, hyperthyroidism patients received methimazole starting at 30 mg daily, and ophthalmopathy patients received high-dose intravenous methylprednisolone. The approximately 100 discovery patients were divided at random into training and test sets in a 7:3 ratio. In addition, the study compared T-cell repertoires in thyroid tissue and in blood from several Graves' hyperthyroidism patients.

The TCR beta CDR3 regions were amplified from RNA transcripts. The first round of RT-PCR for the TCR CDR3 was performed with the HTBI primer set and the Qiagen OneStep RT-PCR kit. Libraries were constructed in a second round of multiplex PCR, after which size selection and purification were carried out. The libraries were sequenced on an Illumina HiSeq2000 using paired-end 100 bp reads. For the original study's pipeline: SOAPnuke was used to process the raw data, with reads discarded if the reads contained adapters or uncalled bases, had a mean Phred below 15, or lacked an exact constant-primer or identifier match. COPE v1.2.5 was used to merge high-quality paired reads, and clonotypes were defined as unique nucleotide sequences. MiTCR v1.1 was used to align the clonotypes against IMGT TRBV, TRBD and TRBJ reference segments. The analysis was restricted to V-J combinations with a frequency above 0.0001, which together covered 99% to 99.2% of the repertoires. The TCS score was defined as F50 (clonal expansion) divided by E x V (chaos), with BLOSUM62-based TCRdist calculated between CDR3 peptides within each V-J. Welch's t-statistics and random forest reduced around 510 V-J features to 13, which were used in a naive Bayes classifier (R e1071). The raw public reads went through TCRdb reprocessing: fastp at Q25, MiXCR clone calling, in-frame beta chains kept. Each CDR3 protein appears once, grouped with its most common genes and DNA. The V and J calls here are based on TCRdb, not the publication. The sample table records around 500,000 distinct CDR3 sequences; less than 15% of these occur just once. Of the sample, 11% to 15% falls within the top ten clones.

Stable Graves' hyperthyroidism was defined as the absence of progression to ophthalmopathy over 18 months of follow-up. The hyperthyroidism patients were between 18 and 65 years old and newly diagnosed, with a disease duration of less than 2 months. Any patient with an uncontrolled infection, another autoimmune disease, pregnancy or lactation was excluded. Diagnoses were established on the basis of clinical symptoms, serum thyroxine and TRAb, thyroid ultrasound, and orbital computed tomography. PBMCs were separated from roughly 9.6 ml of fresh peripheral blood using Ficoll-Paque density gradient centrifugation. Trizol reagent was used to extract total RNA, and RNA quality was then checked on an Agilent 2100 Bioanalyzer. Results the study describes overall, beyond this receptor: No statistical method was used to set the sample size in advance, and investigators knew the group allocation. Blood samples also contained most of the expanded thyroid clonotypes (frequency above 0.001), which suggests that blood repertoires may reflect thyroid immune responses. In cross-validation, a model built on a 13 V-J signature told ophthalmopathy apart from stable hyperthyroidism with 85% to 90% sensitivity and around 84% specificity, and in testing the same model reached 80%/75%. During validation, the model predicted progression to ophthalmopathy a median of roughly six months ahead of onset, with approximately 71% sensitivity and 72% to 85% specificity.

This clonotype was sampled from a woman in her thirties or forties with Graves' hyperthyroidism. The sequence links TRBV7-8 to TRBJ1-5; 8 central nucleotides agree with TRBD1. The sample was blood. The CDR3 protein sequence reads: CASSLLGTGASNQPQHF. The sequenced DNA: TGTGCCAGCAGCTTATTGGGGACAGGCGCGAGCAATCAGCCCCAGCATTTT.